The rows below give T cell receptor beta chains drawn from one sample of a study of OX40 agonist ivuxolimab in advanced cancers. This table comes from immunoSEQ multiplex PCR, and its TCRdb copy is limited to in-frame clones, with some not included. Here the sample spans roughly 75,000 clones, about 93% being singletons. This specimen was CD4+ or CD8+ T cells sorted from blood, taken in a trial of the OX40 agonist ivuxolimab. All receptors come from an adult with an advanced solid tumor such as melanoma, head and neck, liver or kidney cancer. The CDR3 runs from the conserved cysteine through the conserved F or W. Fields, in order: D gene, clone size, V gene, J gene, CDR3 DNA, CDR3 protein. A D gene is named only where the DNA matches it firmly. Where a row states a size, it is once, few, many or the class of an expanded clone; other rows omit it.

TRBD1	few	TRBV19	TRBJ1-1	TGTGCCAGTAGTATCCGGGGGGACAGTTGGAACACTGAAGCTTTCTTT	CASSIRGDSWNTEAFF
NA	NA	TRBV6-1	TRBJ1-4	TGTGCCAGCAGTGAAGCCCCCGCACCGCAGGGTGAAAAACTGTTTTTT	CASSEAPAPQGEKLFF
NA	NA	TRBV28	TRBJ1-6	TGTGCCAGCACCTTCGAGGGGGATAATTCACCCCTCCACTTT	CASTFEGDNSPLHF
TRBD2	NA	TRBV13	TRBJ2-5	TGTGCCAGCAGCCCGCGGGGGACTAGCGGGAAAGAGACCCAGTACTTC	CASSPRGTSGKETQYF
TRBD1	NA	TRBV9	TRBJ1-2	TGTGCCAGCAGCCCCCGAACAGGGGTCGGGACAGGGTCCGGCTACACCTTC	CASSPRTGVGTGSGYTF
TRBD2	NA	TRBV10-1	TRBJ2-1	TGCGCCAGCAGTGAGTCTGGGCGGGGGGGCACCTACAATGAGCAGTTCTTC	CASSESGRGGTYNEQFF
NA	once	TRBV27	TRBJ2-7	TGTGCCAGCAGTCCCCGGGACGGGGGCTACGAGCAGTACTTC	CASSPRDGGYEQYF
NA	once	TRBV6-5	TRBJ1-5	TGTGCCAGCAGCCCCGAGGGGACCTCGCTAATGGCCCAGCATTTT	CASSPEGTSLMAQHF
NA	NA	TRBV6-6	TRBJ2-1	TGTGCCAGCAGTCCTGCCAGGGAAAATGAGCAGTTCTTC	CASSPARENEQFF
NA	NA	TRBV27	TRBJ2-3	TGTGCCAGCAGTTCTCTAGCGAATACGCAGTATTTT	CASSSLANTQYF
NA	NA	TRBV15	TRBJ2-1	TGTGCCACCAGCGACGCCACCTCCTCCTACAATGAGCAGTTCTTC	CATSDATSSYNEQFF
NA	NA	TRBV4-3	TRBJ1-1	TGCGCCAGCAGCCAAGAAAGTGGTCCCCGTGAAGCTTTCTTT	CASSQESGPREAFF
NA	NA	TRBV29-1	TRBJ2-2	TGCAGCGTTGAAAAGGGGGCCGGGGAGCTGTTTTTT	CSVEKGAGELFF
NA	NA	TRBV10-1	TRBJ2-3	TGCGCCAGCAGTTTAGATGGGAGCACAGATACGCAGTATTTT	CASSLDGSTDTQYF
NA	once	TRBV5-4	TRBJ2-7	TGTGCCAGCAGCTCGAGGGGTGCCATAGTCTCCTACGAGCAGTACTTC	CASSSRGAIVSYEQYF
TRBD2	once	TRBV27	TRBJ2-7	TGTGCCAGCTCCTGGACTAGCGGGAGTTCTTACGAGCAGTACTTC	CASSWTSGSSYEQYF
TRBD1	NA	TRBV19	TRBJ1-1	TGTGCCAGTAGTATTGGACAGGGGAGGACTGAAGCTTTCTTT	CASSIGQGRTEAFF
NA	NA	TRBV28	TRBJ1-2	TGTGCCAGCAGTTTCAGCCCGGTGCATGACTATGGCTACACCTTC	CASSFSPVHDYGYTF
TRBD2	NA	TRBV27	TRBJ2-2	TGTGCCAGCAGTTTCATGGCGGGAGAGTCCGGGGAGCTGTTTTTT	CASSFMAGESGELFF
NA	NA	TRBV27	TRBJ1-2	TGTGCCAGCCGGTCTAGAGGCACAAACTATGGCTACACCTTC	CASRSRGTNYGYTF
TRBD2	NA	TRBV27	TRBJ2-3	TGTGCCAGCAGAATCGCGGGACTAGCGGGGGACACAGATACGCAGTATTTT	CASRIAGLAGDTDTQYF
NA	NA	TRBV6-5	TRBJ2-1	TGTGCCAGCAGTTACGGGGATTACAATGAGCAGTTCTTC	CASSYGDYNEQFF
NA	NA	TRBV19	TRBJ1-5	TGTGCCAGTAGTAACAGGAGTTATAGCAATCAGCCCCAGCATTTT	CASSNRSYSNQPQHF
TRBD2	NA	TRBV6-1	TRBJ2-1	TGTGCCAGCAGTGTGAGACTAGCGGAAGTGCCTTGGGAGCAGTTCTTC	CASSVRLAEVPWEQFF
TRBD2	NA	TRBV9	TRBJ2-3	TGTGCCAGCAGCACAGGGGTGGCTAGCGGGAGAACAGATACGCAGTATTTT	CASSTGVASGRTDTQYF
TRBD2	once	TRBV9	TRBJ2-5	TGTGCCAGCAGCGTAAGCGGGGGGTCCCAAGAGACCCAGTACTTC	CASSVSGGSQETQYF
NA	NA	TRBV13	TRBJ2-2	TGTGCCAGCAGCTTAGGAAACACCGGGGAGCTGTTTTTT	CASSLGNTGELFF
NA	few	TRBV2	TRBJ2-7	TGTGCCAGCTCGGTGTGGGAGCAGTACTTC	CASSVWEQYF
NA	few	TRBV19	TRBJ2-7	TGTGCCAGTAGTGTCAAGACAAATTTCTACGAGCAGTACTTC	CASSVKTNFYEQYF
TRBD1	NA	TRBV27	TRBJ2-1	TGTGCCAGCAGTTTAATCCCCGGACAGGTTTTAGGGGATGAGCAGTTCTTC	CASSLIPGQVLGDEQFF
NA	NA	TRBV5-4	TRBJ1-2	TGTGCCAGCACCCATCCTGAGGTGGGCTATGGCTACACCTTC	CASTHPEVGYGYTF
NA	NA	TRBV6-5	TRBJ2-3	TGTGCCAGCAGTTACTCCCGCCCTAATACAGATACGCAGTATTTT	CASSYSRPNTDTQYF
TRBD2	NA	TRBV30	TRBJ2-3	TGTGCCTGGAGTGTACACCCTCTGGGACTAGCAGGAGATACGCAGTATTTT	CAWSVHPLGLAGDTQYF
TRBD2	NA	TRBV13	TRBJ2-7	TGTGCCAGCAGCTTAAGACTAGCGGGGGTCTACGAGCAGTACTTC	CASSLRLAGVYEQYF
NA	NA	TRBV29-1	TRBJ1-2	TGCAGCGTTGAAGCAGGGATCTATGGCTACACCTTC	CSVEAGIYGYTF
NA	NA	TRBV4-3	TRBJ2-1	TGCGCCAGCAGCCAAGATCAGGCAGGATTATACAATGAGCAGTTCTTC	CASSQDQAGLYNEQFF
NA	NA	TRBV9	TRBJ2-1	TGTGCCAGCAGCGTAGGTGGGACGGTAAATGAGCAGTTCTTC	CASSVGGTVNEQFF
NA	NA	TRBV29-1	TRBJ2-3	TGCAGCGTTGAGGGCGGGTCCTCCACAGATACGCAGTATTTT	CSVEGGSSTDTQYF
NA	NA	TRBV10-1	TRBJ2-7	TGCGCCAGCAGAAGGGAAAGCTACGAGCAGTACTTC	CASRRESYEQYF
NA	NA	TRBV14	TRBJ2-7	TGTGCCAGCAGCCATGGACGGACATACGAGCAGTACTTC	CASSHGRTYEQYF
TRBD1	NA	TRBV27	TRBJ2-7	TGTGCCAGCAGGGTTAGGGGGACAGCCTACGAGCAGTACTTC	CASRVRGTAYEQYF
NA	NA	TRBV19	TRBJ2-7	TGTGCCAGTAGTATCGGGACACAGCACGACGAGCAGTACTTC	CASSIGTQHDEQYF
NA	NA	TRBV11-3	TRBJ2-5	TGTGCCAGCAGCTTAAGGGGTGCGTGGGAGACCCAGTACTTC	CASSLRGAWETQYF
NA	NA	TRBV5-1	TRBJ2-6	TGCGCCAGCAGGTCCACAGTGTCTGGGGCCAACGTCCTGACTTTC	CASRSTVSGANVLTF
NA	few	TRBV11-2	TRBJ1-5	TGTGCCAGCAGCCTGCGACGGAATAGCAATCAGCCCCAGCATTTT	CASSLRRNSNQPQHF
NA	NA	TRBV7-8	TRBJ1-5	TGTGCCAGCAGCCAAGGGGCGGGTGGGAGCAATCAGCCCCAGCATTTT	CASSQGAGGSNQPQHF
NA	NA	TRBV29-1	TRBJ2-2	TGCAGCGTTGTGGACTCACGGGAGCTGTTTTTT	CSVVDSRELFF
NA	NA	TRBV25-1	TRBJ2-5	TGTGCCAGCATGACATTACAAGAGACCCAGTACTTC	CASMTLQETQYF
TRBD1	once	TRBV13	TRBJ2-2	TGTGCCAGCAGCTTTCGGACAGGGTTGTTCCACGGGGAGCTGTTTTTT	CASSFRTGLFHGELFF
NA	NA	TRBV6-5	TRBJ2-7	TGTGCCAGCAGCCCCGGGACGGGGGTCTACGAGCAGTACTTC	CASSPGTGVYEQYF
NA	NA	TRBV19	TRBJ2-1	TGTGCCAGTAGTATAGCAAACAATGAGCAGTTCTTC	CASSIANNEQFF
NA	NA	TRBV4-1	TRBJ2-1	TGCGCCAGCAGCCAAGGACCCCCTCGGGCCGTTGATGAGCAGTTCTTC	CASSQGPPRAVDEQFF
NA	NA	TRBV7-3	TRBJ2-3	TGTGCCAGCAGCTTAGGGACTAGCACAGATACGCAGTATTTT	CASSLGTSTDTQYF
TRBD1	once	TRBV7-8	TRBJ1-2	TGTGCCAGCAGCTTTGGACAGGCCGTGGGTGGCTACACCTTC	CASSFGQAVGGYTF